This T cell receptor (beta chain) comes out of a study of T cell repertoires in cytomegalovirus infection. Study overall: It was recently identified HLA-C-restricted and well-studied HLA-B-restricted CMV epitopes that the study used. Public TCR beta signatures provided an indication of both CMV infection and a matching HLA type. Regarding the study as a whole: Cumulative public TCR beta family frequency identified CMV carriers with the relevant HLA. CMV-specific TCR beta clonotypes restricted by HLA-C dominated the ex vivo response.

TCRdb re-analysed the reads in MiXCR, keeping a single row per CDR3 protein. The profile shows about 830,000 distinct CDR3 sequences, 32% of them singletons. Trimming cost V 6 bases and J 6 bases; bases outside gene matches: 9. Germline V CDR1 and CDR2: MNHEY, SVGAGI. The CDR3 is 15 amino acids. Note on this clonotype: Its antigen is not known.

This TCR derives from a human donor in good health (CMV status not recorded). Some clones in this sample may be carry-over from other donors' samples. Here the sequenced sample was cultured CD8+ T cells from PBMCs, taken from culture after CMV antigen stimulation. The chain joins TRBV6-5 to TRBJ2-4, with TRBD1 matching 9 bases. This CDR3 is CASSPTGGLGNIQYF. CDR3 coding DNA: TGTGCCAGCAGCCCTACAGGGGGCCTCGGAAACATTCAGTACTTC.